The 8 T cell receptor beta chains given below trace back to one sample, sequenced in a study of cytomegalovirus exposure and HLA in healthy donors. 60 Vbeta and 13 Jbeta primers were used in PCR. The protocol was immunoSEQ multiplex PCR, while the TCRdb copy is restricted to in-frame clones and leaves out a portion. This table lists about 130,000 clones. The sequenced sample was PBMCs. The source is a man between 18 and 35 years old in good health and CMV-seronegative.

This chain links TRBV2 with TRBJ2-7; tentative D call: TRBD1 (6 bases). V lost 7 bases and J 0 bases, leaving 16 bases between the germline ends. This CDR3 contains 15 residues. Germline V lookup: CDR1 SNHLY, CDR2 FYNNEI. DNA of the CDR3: TGTGCCAGCAAAAAACAGGGCTACGACTCCTACGAGCAGTACTTC. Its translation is CASKKQGYDSYEQYF.

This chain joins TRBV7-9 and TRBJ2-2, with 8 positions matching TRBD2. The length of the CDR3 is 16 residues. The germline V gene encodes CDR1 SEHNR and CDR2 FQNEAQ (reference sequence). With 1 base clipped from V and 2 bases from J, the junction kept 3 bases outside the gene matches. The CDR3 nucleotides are TGTGCCAGCAGCTTAGGTAGCGGGGATAACACCGGGGAGCTGTTTTTT. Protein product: CASSLGSGDNTGELFF.

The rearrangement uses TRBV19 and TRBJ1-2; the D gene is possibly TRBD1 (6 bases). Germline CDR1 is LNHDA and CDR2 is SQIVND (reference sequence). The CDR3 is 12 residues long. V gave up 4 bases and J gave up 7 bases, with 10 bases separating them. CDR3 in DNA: TGTGCCAGTAGTAGACAGGATGGTGGCTACACCTTC. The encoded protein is CASSRQDGGYTF.

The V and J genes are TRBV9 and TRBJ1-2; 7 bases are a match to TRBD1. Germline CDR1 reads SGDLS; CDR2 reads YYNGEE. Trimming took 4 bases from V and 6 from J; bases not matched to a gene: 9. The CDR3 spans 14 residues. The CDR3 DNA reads TGTGCCAGCAGCCTCGACAGGGACTCTGATGGCTACACCTTC. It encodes CASSLDRDSDGYTF. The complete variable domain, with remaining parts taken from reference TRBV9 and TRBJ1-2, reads DSGVTQTPKHLITATGQRVTLRCSPRSGDLSVYWYQQSLDQGLQFLIQYYNGEERAKGNILERFSAQQFPDLHSELNLSSLELGDSALYFCASSLDRDSDGYTFGSGTRLTVV.

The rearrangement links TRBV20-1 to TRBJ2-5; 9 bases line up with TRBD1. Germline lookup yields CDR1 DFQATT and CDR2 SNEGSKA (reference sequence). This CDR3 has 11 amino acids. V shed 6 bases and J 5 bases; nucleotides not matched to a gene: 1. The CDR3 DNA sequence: TGCAGTGCGGGGACAGGGGAGACCCAGTACTTC. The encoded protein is CSAGTGETQYF.

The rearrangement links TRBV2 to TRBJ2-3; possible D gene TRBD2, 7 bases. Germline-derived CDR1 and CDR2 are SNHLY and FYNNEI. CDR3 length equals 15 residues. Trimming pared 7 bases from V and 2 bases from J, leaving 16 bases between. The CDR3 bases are TGTGCCAGCAAGGTCGACGGGGGGCCCACAGATACGCAGTATTTT. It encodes CASKVDGGPTDTQYF.

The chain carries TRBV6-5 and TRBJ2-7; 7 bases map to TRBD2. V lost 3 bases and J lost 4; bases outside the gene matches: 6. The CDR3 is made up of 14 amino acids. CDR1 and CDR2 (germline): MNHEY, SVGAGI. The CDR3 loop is CASSYSAGAYEQYF. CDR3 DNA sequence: TGTGCCAGCAGTTATTCTGCGGGAGCGTACGAGCAGTACTTC.

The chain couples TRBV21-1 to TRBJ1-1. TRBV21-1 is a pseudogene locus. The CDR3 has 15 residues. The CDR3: CASSSLEGRNTEAFF. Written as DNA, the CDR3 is TGTGCCAGCAGCTCCCTGGAGGGGAGGAACACTGAAGCTTTCTTT.